The T cell receptor (beta chain) described here comes from a study of post-analysis software for immune sequencing data. Study-level points and caveats: Controls had lower frequencies than patients of a few TRBV segments, which included TRBV5-6, TRBV5-1 and TRBV20-1. Compared with controls, patients showed significantly lower normalized Chao1 diversity.

Turning to this clonotype: Antigen: not known.

Researchers reported that TCR beta cDNA libraries carried unique molecular identifiers. Each sample of about 0.95 to 10 million input T cells yielded approximately 500,000 cDNA molecules, so each molecule approximated one T cell. From the PCR reads, TCRdb called clonotypes with MiXCR, one entry per CDR3 protein. The data contain around 500,000 distinct CDR3 sequences, about a third of them singletons. Germline CDR1 SGHTA, CDR2 FQGNSA. This CDR3 spans 13 amino acids. The sample was blood. This TCR was recovered from a girl between 2 and 17 years old with multiple sclerosis. The chain couples TRBV7-2 to TRBJ2-7; D call uncertain. The last part of the DNA fits TRBJ2-5 better; the J call may be wrong. The CDR3 is CASSFASEATQYF. Here the CDR3 DNA reads TGTGCCAGCAGCTTCGCCTCAGAGGCGACCCAGTACTTC.